This T cell receptor beta chain was captured by sequencing in a study of CD8+ T cells in alopecia areata. Study observations and caveats: Higher clonality and more expanded CD8+ clones appeared in lesional than normal scalp.

A note on this clone: Antigen: not known.

RNA was extracted and reverse transcribed into cDNA as the sequencing template. Clones were sequenced by immunoSEQ multiplex PCR, and TCRdb holds only the in-frame ones, with some missing. The sample holds hundreds of thousands of clones, 65% to 70% seen once. From alopecia areata patients, lesional scalp punch biopsies and peripheral blood were collected. CDR1 and CDR2 from the germline V gene are GTSNPN and SVGIG (reference sequence). The CDR3 covers 16 residues. V gave up 1 base and J gave up 4 bases, with 19 bases separating them. Material: CD4+ T cells sorted from blood, obtained at week 0. The receptor was isolated from a human donor with alopecia areata. This chain joins TRBV30 and TRBJ1-2, with a weak D call TRBD1 (5 bases). CDR3 loop: CAWSDVLRGDVYGYTF. DNA for the CDR3: TGTGCCTGGAGTGACGTCCTACGGGGGGACGTCTATGGCTACACCTTC.